The entry below gives a single T cell receptor (beta chain) sequence along with its context. Time point denoted: recipient sample about 28 days before transplant, after cytoreduction. This record comes from a study of T cell clonotyping in hematopoietic cell transplantation. Study background: Cytoreduction preceded collection of pretransplant recipient samples.

Sequenced by immunoSEQ multiplex PCR; TCRdb stores in-frame clones only, minus some. The table includes about 41,000 clones, less than 85% detected once. Trimming shortened V by 7 bases and J by 8 bases, and 14 bases separated the two germline ends. The CDR3 runs to 13 residues. Germline assignment: CDR1 LNHDA and CDR2 SQIVND (reference sequence). The specimen was peripheral blood mononuclear cells, collected before stem cell transplant. This chain uses TRBV19 with TRBJ1-4; no clear D gene. This clonotype was obtained from a man aged 55 to 70 with acute myeloid leukemia. Some clones in this sample may be carry-over from other donors' samples. The CDR3 here is CASTRVSGEKLFF. CDR3 DNA: TGTGCCAGTACAAGGGTTTCGGGGGAAAAACTGTTTTTT. Based on the CDR3 plus reference TRBV19 and TRBJ1-4, the full variable domain is DGGITQSPKYLFRKEGQNVTLSCEQNLNHDAMYWYRQDPGQGLRLIYYSQIVNDFQKGDIAEGYSVSREKKESFPLTVTSAQKNPTAFYLCASTRVSGEKLFFGSGTQLSVL.